These T cell receptor beta chains were read from a single sample in a study of T-cell memory formation after mild COVID-19. TCRdb re-analysed the 5' RACE reads in MiXCR, keeping a single row per CDR3 protein. Among 120,000 to 150,000 distinct CDR3 sequences listed, 6% were seen once. The specimen sequenced was PBMCs or a T cell subset sorted from them (not recorded which). The receptor set was obtained from an adult woman who had mild COVID-19 (a few samples of this study predate the infection). Cell type and time point are not known. CDR3s include the opening cysteine and the closing phenylalanine or tryptophan. The D gene is left open where the match is weak. Not every row has a clone size; where given, it reads once, few, many or a size class.

>-|-|TRBV28|TRBJ1-1
TGTGCCAGCAGAACCTCTACAGACGGGAACACTGAAGCTTTCTTT
CASRTSTDGNTEAFF
>many|-|TRBV5-6|TRBJ2-7
TGTGCCAGCAGCTTTGGAACTGATACCTCCTACGAGCAGTACTTC
CASSFGTDTSYEQYF
>many|-|TRBV5-1|TRBJ1-3
TGCGCCAGCAGCCCCGATCACTCAGGCTCTGGAAACACCATATATTTT
CASSPDHSGSGNTIYF
>few|-|TRBV6-5|TRBJ2-1
TGTGCCAGCAGTTTTCGGCCGGGGGGCCTTAGCGATGAGCAGTTCTTC
CASSFRPGGLSDEQFF
>-|-|TRBV2|TRBJ1-1
TGTGCCAGCAGTGAAGCGTCACAGCCCGCTGAAGCTTTCTTT
CASSEASQPAEAFF
>many|-|TRBV11-2|TRBJ1-2
TGTGCCAGCAGCTTAGGGCCTATAGCCTATGGCTACACCTTC
CASSLGPIAYGYTF
>few|TRBD1|TRBV20-1|TRBJ1-1
TGCAGTGCCCCGCACAGGGGAAACATGAACACTGAAGCTTTCTTT
CSAPHRGNMNTEAFF
>many|-|TRBV4-1|TRBJ2-7
TGCGCCAGCAGCCGGTACCTTGTGAGCGACGAGCAGTACTTC
CASSRYLVSDEQYF
>-|-|TRBV24-1|TRBJ2-1
TGTGCCACCAGTGACTGGGACTTCAAGCAGTTCTTC
CATSDWDFKQFF
>many|-|TRBV20-1|TRBJ2-1
TGCAGTGCCCACGGACCTACGAGATTGAATGAGCAGTTCTTC
CSAHGPTRLNEQFF
>few|TRBD1|TRBV9|TRBJ2-2
TGTGCCAGCAGCGTAGGACAGGGAAGCACCGGGGAGCTGTTTTTT
CASSVGQGSTGELFF
>many|-|TRBV6-5|TRBJ2-5
TGTGCCAGCAGTTACTCACACGGGAAGACCCAGTACTTC
CASSYSHGKTQYF
>-|-|TRBV6-5|TRBJ1-6
TGTGCCAGCAGCCGCGACAGGCCAAGGGAATCACCCCTCCACTTT
CASSRDRPRESPLHF
>-|TRBD1|TRBV20-1|TRBJ1-2
TGCAGTGCCGCCAAACTGACCGCAGGGGGTGGCTACACCTTC
CSAAKLTAGGGYTF
>many|-|TRBV7-2|TRBJ1-2
TGTGCCAGCAGCTTAGTCTCTGGGACAAATTCGGGCTACACCTTC
CASSLVSGTNSGYTF
>many|-|TRBV12-3/TRBV12-4|TRBJ1-1
TGTGCCAGCAGTTTACCCCCGGCCAACACTGAAGCTTTCTTT
CASSLPPANTEAFF
>many|TRBD1|TRBV6-6|TRBJ2-7
TGTGCCAGCAGACCCTTACAGGGGGCGGGGAACGAGCAGTACTTC
CASRPLQGAGNEQYF
>many|-|TRBV2|TRBJ2-1
TGTGCCAGCACCGCACTAGGGTCCTACAATGAGCAGTTCTTC
CASTALGSYNEQFF
>few|-|TRBV20-1|TRBJ1-1
TGCAGTGCTAGAGACGTCCGCAGGGTCATGAACACTGAAGCTTTCTTT
CSARDVRRVMNTEAFF
>many|TRBD2|TRBV5-1|TRBJ2-7
TGCGCCAGCAGCTGGACTAGCGGGGACTACGAGCAGTACTTC
CASSWTSGDYEQYF
>many|-|TRBV7-8|TRBJ2-7
TGTGCCAGCAGCCCTAGGAGGGCAACCAACGAGCAGTACTTC
CASSPRRATNEQYF
>-|-|TRBV5-1|TRBJ2-1
TGCGCCAGCAGCTTTTCCGGGAGTGTCAATGAGCAGTTCTTC
CASSFSGSVNEQFF
>few|-|TRBV5-1|TRBJ2-7
TGCGCCAGCAGCCCTCGAGCGGGTGTTCGATCCTACGAGCAGTACTTC
CASSPRAGVRSYEQYF
>-|TRBD1|TRBV12-3/TRBV12-4|TRBJ1-1
TGTGCCAGCAGCCTAGGGGGGGGACAGGGGTATACTGAAGCTTTCTTT
CASSLGGGQGYTEAFF
>few|-|TRBV30|TRBJ2-1
TGTGCCTGGGGGGGGATTAGCGGTTTGTACAATGAGCAGTTCTTC
CAWGGISGLYNEQFF
>-|-|TRBV30|TRBJ1-1
TGTGCCTGGAGGGGCGCGTCAACTGAAGCTTTCTTT
CAWRGASTEAFF
>many|-|TRBV4-3|TRBJ2-7
TGCGCCAGCAGCCAGAGCGTGGTCGGGCCTCTCTACGAGCAGTACTTC
CASSQSVVGPLYEQYF